This T cell receptor beta chain was profiled in a study of cytomegalovirus exposure and HLA in healthy donors (dated by TCRdb to about 2017). A note on the overall study: The roughly 650 repertoires of the first cohort and the 120 or so validation repertoires were produced on the same platform, according to a later analysis. Along with the approximately 700-subject first cohort, a separate validation cohort of about 110 different subjects was used. High-throughput TCR immunosequencing, statistical association of individual TCRs with disease status, and machine learning were combined to predict cytomegalovirus infection status. The aim of the study was to test whether cataloging public T cell receptors could identify signatures of past pathogen exposure.

Separate from the roughly 650-subject first cohort, the validation cohort of 120 subjects was the group to which the donors belonged. Study-wide conclusions, independent of this receptor: Of the cluster scores, 85% to 95% were above 0 in a later analysis, which found that TCRs clustered in the first cohort also tended to co-occur in the 95 to 150 validation repertoires. The validation cohort had no HLA typing available for a later analysis, so co-occurrence within that cohort was assessed over all 120 or so repertoires. A total of around 150 TCR beta chains were listed by the study as associated with cytomegalovirus. The authors suggested that the approach could potentially be generalized to other disease states and immunological phenotypes. A few of the identified cytomegalovirus-associated TCR beta chains were confirmed in vitro to be specific for cytomegalovirus antigens. Cytomegalovirus status was reported to be diagnosed by the classifier with high specificity and sensitivity in both the original and validation cohorts. Across donors, most TCR sequences were observed very rarely, whereas some public TCRs were present in many individuals.

The library was generated by the immunoSEQ multiplex PCR assay. The study's own analysis went as follows. To diagnose cytomegalovirus status from the catalog of TCR beta chain sequences, a statistical classification framework was built. Drawn from immuneACCESS, this table holds only the in-frame rearrangements with V and J called that TCRdb kept. Clones are partly lost; checked studies trace under half to an unresolved V gene and leave the rest unexplained. V, J and clone size derive from that table, while D and trimming were established from the DNA sequence. The sample table records about 150,000 clones; about 86% of these occur just once. The ten most abundant clones make up roughly 1.9% of the sample. A remark on this clone: Its specific antigen is unknown. Base qualities are missing; no much larger clone stands one base away.

This receptor was identified in a human donor in good health. The sequencing sample was made of PBMCs.

DNA sequence: TGTGCCAGCAGCTTGGATCCTTGGGAGCGGGTGGAGCAGTACTTC. It translates as CASSLDPWERVEQYF. The chain was built from TRBV5-4 and TRBJ2-7, with a tentative D gene TRBD2 over 6 matching bases. Trimming takes 0 bases from V and 7 bases from J, and the germline ends sit 17 bases apart. The CDR3, from cysteine to phenylalanine, totals 15 residues. Just CDR3 DNA is preserved here, 45 bases in frame from base 1. The germline V gene (reference sequence) provides CDR1 SGHNT and CDR2 YYREEE.